The next 28 T cell receptor beta chains were all read from a single sample in a study of cytomegalovirus exposure and HLA in healthy donors. With 60 Vbeta and 13 Jbeta primers, the PCR was carried out. TCRdb's copy holds only in-frame clones and misses some; the assay was immunoSEQ multiplex PCR. This repertoire shows more than 95,000 clones, less than 85% found once; its top ten account for 5% to 6%. Specimen: PBMCs. These receptors all stem from a woman aged 18-29 years in good health and CMV-seropositive.

The genes are TRBV11-1 and TRBJ2-3; no clear D gene. From germline, CDR1 is SGHAT and CDR2 FQDESV (reference sequence). The CDR3 runs to 14 residues. The V gene lost 4 bases and the J gene lost 3 bases, with 11 bases spanning the gap. CDR3 region: CASSSSLTTDTQYF. The CDR3 DNA reads as TGTGCCAGCAGCTCCTCCCTGACTACAGATACGCAGTATTTT.

The table lists this clone with a few counts. The V and J genes are TRBV7-2 and TRBJ2-7; weak D call: TRBD1 (5 bases). CDR3 length: 14 amino acids. Trimming took off 1 base at V and 2 bases at J, with 9 bases between the two ends. The germline V gene encodes CDR1 SGHTA and CDR2 FQGNSA. The CDR3 DNA reads TGTGCCAGCAGCTTAGTGAAGGGGCCCTACGAGCAGTACTTC. Translating gives CASSLVKGPYEQYF.

The chain has TRBV4-2 and TRBJ2-1; TRBD1 is a possible D gene (5 bases). V was trimmed by 5 bases and J by 5 bases, leaving 13 bases between them. This CDR3 has 14 residues. Germline lookup yields CDR1 LGHNA and CDR2 YNFKEQ. CDR3 residues: CASSYGHLDNEQFF. The CDR3 DNA reads TGTGCCAGCAGCTACGGACACCTTGACAATGAGCAGTTCTTC.

This clone appeared once. The chain combines TRBV27 with TRBJ1-1; D might be TRBD1 (6 bases). Deletions cut 3 bases from V and 7 bases from J, with 15 bases between. The CDR3 covers 14 residues. Germline CDR1 and CDR2: MNHEY and SMNVEV (reference sequence). CDR3 amino acids: CASSLKEGVYEAFF. The CDR3 region has the DNA TGTGCCAGCAGTTTGAAAGAGGGGGTGTATGAAGCTTTCTTT.

This clone was found a few times. The V call is TRBV28, the J call TRBJ2-7, with D possibly TRBD2 on 5 matching bases. CDR1 and CDR2 from the germline V gene are MDHEN and SYDVKM. The germline V and J ends were trimmed by 1 base and 7 bases, with 17 bases remaining between them. This CDR3 has 15 amino acids. The CDR3 DNA is TGTGCCAGCAGTTTATCGGGCAGCGGTCGGGTGGAGCAGTACTTC. Protein sequence: CASSLSGSGRVEQYF.

The CDR3 DNA follows: TGTGCCATCAGTGAAACGAGGGAACCGCGGACTGAAGCTTTCTTT. It codes for CAISETREPRTEAFF. The V call is TRBV10-3, the J call TRBJ1-1, with D uncertain. The CDR3 loop spans 15 amino acids. Germline CDR1 is ENHRY and CDR2 is SYGVKD. Trimming cost V 3 bases and J 5 bases, with 16 bases left between them.

The chain recombines TRBV30 with TRBJ1-2; D may be TRBD1 (6 bases). The CDR3 extends over 13 amino acids. In germline, CDR1 is GTSNPN, CDR2 SVGIG (reference sequence). Trimming removed 1 base at V and 8 bases at J, with 14 bases between. The CDR3 bases are TGTGCCTGGAGTGCCCAGGGGACGGGCGGCTACACCTTC. Amino acids: CAWSAQGTGGYTF.

V is TRBV6-5 and J is TRBJ1-1; D might be TRBD1 (6 bases). CDR1 is MNHEY, CDR2 SVGAGI, per germline. CDR3 size: 13 residues. Trimming removed 6 bases from V and 7 bases from J, with 15 bases in between. The CDR3 reads CASRKQGRDEAFF. CDR3 in DNA: TGTGCCAGCAGGAAACAGGGAAGAGATGAAGCTTTCTTT.

Only one count was recorded for this clone. CDR3 amino acids: CASSQATSGRAYEQYF. Here the CDR3 DNA reads TGTGCCAGCAGCCAAGCAACTAGCGGGAGGGCCTACGAGCAGTACTTC. This chain joins TRBV14 and TRBJ2-7; 13 bases fit TRBD2. V gave up 1 base and J gave up 2 bases; unmatched junction bases: 2. CDR3 length: 16 amino acids. The germline V gene has CDR1 SGHDN and CDR2 FVKESK.

This chain uses TRBV7-2 with TRBJ2-7, with 9 positions matching TRBD2. Germline CDR1 SGHTA, CDR2 FQGNSA. V shed 2 bases and J 5 bases; nucleotides not matched to a gene: 7. The CDR3 runs 15 residues. CDR3 DNA: TGTGCCAGCAGCTTATCTTCGGGACTAGCACACGAGCAGTACTTC. This codes for CASSLSSGLAHEQYF.

V gene TRBV7-2 combines with J gene TRBJ2-7; 7 positions agree with TRBD2. With V trimmed by 5 bases and J by 4 bases, 11 bases remained unmatched. The V gene's germline CDR1 is SGHTA and CDR2 FQGNSA. The CDR3 has 15 residues. CDR3 sequence reads: CASSVTSVGGYEQYF. As DNA, the CDR3 is TGTGCCAGCAGCGTTACTAGCGTCGGAGGTTACGAGCAGTACTTC.

The chain employs TRBV5-6 and TRBJ2-7, with D possibly being TRBD2 (6 bases). Per germline, CDR1 SGHDT and CDR2 YYEEEE. The CDR3 sequence is 14 residues long. Trimming took 1 base from V and 6 from J, leaving 14 bases between them. For the CDR3, the DNA is TGTGCCAGCAGCTTGTCGGGAGAAAGAGGCGAGCAGTACTTC. Translating gives CASSLSGERGEQYF.

This clone was found a few times. The junction departs from the called germline gene at one end, perhaps through a read error. The chain's CDR3 is CASSLGPAGDNEQFF. In DNA, the CDR3 is TGTGCTAGCAGCTTAGGTCCAGCGGGGGACAATGAGCAGTTCTTC. This chain joins TRBV7-7 and TRBJ2-1, with 8 bases lining up with TRBD2. This CDR3 region has 15 residues. CDR1 and CDR2 from the germline V gene are SSHAT and FNYEAQ (reference sequence).

The rearrangement links TRBV6-5 to TRBJ2-7; TRBD1 agrees at 7 bases. This CDR3 is built from 13 residues. The V and J ends lost 6 bases and 2 bases, in that order; junction bases with no gene match: 4. The germline gives CDR1 MNHEY, CDR2 SVGAGI. This chain's CDR3 is CASRTTGTYEQYF. In DNA, the CDR3 is TGTGCCAGCAGGACGACAGGGACCTACGAGCAGTACTTC.

The V gene is TRBV5-6, the J gene TRBJ1-6; D is possibly TRBD1 (5 bases). The CDR3 consists of 13 residues. The V and J ends lost 4 bases and 6 bases respectively, with 8 bases between them. Per germline, CDR1 SGHDT and CDR2 YYEEEE. This chain's CDR3 is CASSPDSNSPLHF. CDR3 DNA: TGTGCCAGCAGCCCAGACAGTAATTCACCCCTCCACTTT.

The chain recombines TRBV28 with TRBJ2-4, with 11 positions matching TRBD1. Germline CDR1 is MDHEN and CDR2 is SYDVKM. The CDR3 sequence is 18 residues long. Unmatched junction bases numbered 11, after V lost 7 bases and J lost 0 bases. In nucleotides, the CDR3 is TGTGCCAGCACCACTCCGGGACAGGGGGTGTTAGCCAAAAACATTCAGTACTTC. Amino acids: CASTTPGQGVLAKNIQYF.

This chain connects TRBV9 to TRBJ1-3, with 9 bases aligning to TRBD1. This CDR3 spans 14 amino acids. CDR1 and CDR2 (germline): SGDLS, YYNGEE. V lost 3 bases and J lost 6; bases outside the gene matches: 4. The CDR3 DNA reads as TGTGCCAGCAGCGCGGGACAGGGTAAAAACACCATATATTTT. This encodes CASSAGQGKNTIYF.

This clone was seen a few times. CDR3 sequence (DNA): TGTGCCAGCAGCTTCAGGGACGAGCAGTACTTC. Translation gives CASSFRDEQYF. This chain uses TRBV7-9 with TRBJ2-7; maybe TRBD1 (5 bases). The CDR3 has 11 amino acids. The germline V gene has CDR1 SEHNR and CDR2 FQNEAQ (reference sequence). V was trimmed by 3 bases and J by 5 bases, leaving 5 bases between them. The entire variable domain, with the rest obtained from reference TRBV7-9 and TRBJ2-7, is as follows: DTGVSQNPRHKITKRGQNVTFRCDPISEHNRLYWYRQTLGQGPEFLTYFQNEAQLEKSRLLSDRFSAERPKGSFSTLEIQRTEQGDSAMYLCASSFRDEQYFGPGTRLTVT.

The chain joins TRBV5-6 to TRBJ2-3; D uncertain. The CDR3 runs to 14 residues. Trimming cost V 0 bases and J 2 bases, with 7 bases left between them. Germline-derived CDR1 and CDR2 are SGHDT and YYEEEE. The CDR3 DNA is TGTGCCAGCAGCTTGGACACTATCACAGATACGCAGTATTTT. It yields the protein CASSLDTITDTQYF.

The J gene is TRBJ1-2, the V gene TRBV28, with TRBD1 matching over 8 bases. V lost 2 bases and J lost 8; bases outside the gene matches: 13. Germline values: CDR1 MDHEN, CDR2 SYDVKM. The CDR3 covers 16 residues. CDR3 amino acids: CASSLPWTGNSEGYTF. Written as DNA, the CDR3 is TGTGCCAGCAGTTTACCCTGGACAGGGAATTCTGAGGGCTACACCTTC.

V gene TRBV11-3 combines with J gene TRBJ2-3; 11 nucleotides match TRBD2. The V and J ends lost 3 bases and 1 base, in that order; junction bases with no gene match: 3. The germline CDR1 and CDR2 sequences are SGHNT and YENEEA. The CDR3 sequence is 16 residues long. The CDR3 is CASSLGSGRGTDTQYF. The CDR3 DNA reads as TGTGCCAGCAGCTTGGGTAGCGGGAGGGGCACAGATACGCAGTATTTT.

V is TRBV7-2 and J is TRBJ2-7; 8 bases are shared with TRBD2. CDR3 length equals 13 residues. Per the germline V gene, CDR1 is SGHTA and CDR2 is FQGNSA. V dropped 4 bases and J dropped 6; count of bases not matched to a gene: 5. The CDR3 protein is CASSWTSSGEQYF. Written as DNA, the CDR3 is TGTGCCAGCAGCTGGACTAGCAGTGGCGAGCAGTACTTC. Supplemented by reference TRBV7-2 and TRBJ2-7, the full variable domain reads GAGVSQSPSNKVTEKGKDVELRCDPISGHTALYWYRQSLGQGLEFLIYFQGNSAPDKSGLPSDRFSAERTGGSVSTLTIQRTQQEDSAVYLCASSWTSSGEQYFGPGTRLTVT.

Note on this clone: The same CDR3 is also encoded by other DNA sequences in this sample. The rearrangement uses TRBV2 and TRBJ2-7, with a possible D match to TRBD1 (7 bases). Germline values: CDR1 SNHLY, CDR2 FYNNEI. The CDR3 is 15 amino acids. The ends were cut back, 6 bases at V and 4 bases at J, with 19 bases in the middle. In DNA form, the CDR3 reads TGTGCCAGCAGACAAGGACAGGCGGGACCTTACGAGCAGTACTTC. It is translated as CASRQGQAGPYEQYF.

This clone occurred once. The chain links TRBV9 to TRBJ1-6; maybe TRBD1 (5 bases). The germline V gene has CDR1 SGDLS and CDR2 YYNGEE. V lost 0 bases and J lost 4, with 11 bases in between. The CDR3 totals 16 residues. The CDR3 sequence is CASSVGGETYNSPLHF. The DNA for the CDR3 is TGTGCCAGCAGCGTAGGGGGGGAGACGTATAATTCACCCCTCCACTTT.

The chain links TRBV27 to TRBJ1-5, with 7 bases matching TRBD1. The trim removed 5 bases at V and 4 bases at J, leaving 8 bases unmatched. This CDR3 comprises 15 residues. Per germline, CDR1 MNHEY and CDR2 SMNVEV (reference sequence). The CDR3 sequence is CASSPRWGQNQPQHF. Here the CDR3 DNA reads TGTGCCAGCAGTCCACGATGGGGACAGAATCAGCCCCAGCATTTT.

This clone has just a few counts. The chain carries TRBV4-1 and TRBJ2-1, with TRBD2 matching 7 bases. CDR3 length: 14 residues. Trimming at V came to 4 bases and at J to 5 bases, leaving 5 bases not matched to a gene. CDR1 and CDR2 from the germline V gene are MGHRA and YSYEKL. The CDR3 region has the DNA TGCGCCAGCAGCCTGGGGACTACTAACAATGAGCAGTTCTTC. Its protein is CASSLGTTNNEQFF.

The J gene is TRBJ2-7, the V gene TRBV28, with D unresolved. This CDR3 is 15 amino acids long. The germline V gene encodes CDR1 MDHEN and CDR2 SYDVKM. Deletions cut 2 bases from V and 0 bases from J, with 11 bases between. In DNA form, the CDR3 reads TGTGCCAGCAGTTTACGTGGCAGGAACTCCTACGAGCAGTACTTC. Translating it yields CASSLRGRNSYEQYF.

The chain uses TRBV6-5 and TRBJ2-1; D ambiguous. This CDR3 has 16 amino acids. With 0 bases removed from V and 4 bases from J, the gap between germline ends came to 13 bases. Germline-derived CDR1 and CDR2 are MNHEY and SVGAGI. The CDR3 DNA sequence: TGTGCCAGCAGTTACTCACCTCTGGCAGGTTACAATGAGCAGTTCTTC. This codes for CASSYSPLAGYNEQFF.